This TCR beta chain is drawn from a study of blood T cell repertoires in COVID-19. Study in general: Both acute and convalescent COVID-19 samples were obtained from the United States, Italy and Spain. Sample material is recorded as cDNA or gDNA derived from T cells, B-cell-depleted T cells, or PBMCs.

This clone was recorded at least ten times. Germline assignment: CDR1 SGHNT and CDR2 YYREEE (reference sequence). This CDR3 contains 16 residues. Trimming removed 4 bases from V and 0 bases from J; junction bases left unmatched: 7. In the original workflow: Nucleated cell number was recorded as an estimate derived from reference gene primer amplification. Sequencing used immunoSEQ multiplex PCR; TCRdb keeps in-frame clones, though not all of them. That table supplies the V and J calls and clone size; D and trimming were determined from the DNA. The sample holds about 88,000 clones, 55% to 80% seen once.

This sequence originates from a woman aged 55-75 years in a cohort sampled during active or convalescent COVID-19. The rearrangement uses TRBV5-4 and TRBJ2-1, with TRBD1 matching 7 bases. The specimen was peripheral blood. The CDR3, as DNA: TGTGCCAGCAGCCGCACGGGACAGAGCTCCTACAATGAGCAGTTCTTC. Its protein is CASSRTGQSSYNEQFF.